What follows describes a single T cell receptor (beta chain). Antigen: not known. Following RNA extraction, reverse transcription yielded cDNA that acted as the sequencing template. The protocol was immunoSEQ multiplex PCR, while the TCRdb copy is restricted to in-frame clones and leaves out a portion. The sample contains 110,000 or so clones, 56% of which appear only once. The entry originates in a study of CD8+ T cells in alopecia areata. Study findings and constraints: Many of the expanded lesional clones endured in scalp and blood while on tofacitinib.

The treatment: oral pan-JAK inhibitor, 5-10 mg twice daily. The CDR3 runs to 11 residues. V shed 3 bases and J shed 5 bases, with 5 bases lying between them. Germline CDR1 and CDR2: SGHRS and YFSETQ. This TCR derives from a human donor with alopecia areata. The J gene is TRBJ2-5, the V gene TRBV5-1; D gene ambiguous. The sequences come from CD4+ T cells sorted from blood, collected at week 24, from a patient treated with tofacitinib. The CDR3 is CASSSSETQYF. The DNA for the CDR3 is TGCGCCAGCAGCTCGAGTGAGACCCAGTACTTC.